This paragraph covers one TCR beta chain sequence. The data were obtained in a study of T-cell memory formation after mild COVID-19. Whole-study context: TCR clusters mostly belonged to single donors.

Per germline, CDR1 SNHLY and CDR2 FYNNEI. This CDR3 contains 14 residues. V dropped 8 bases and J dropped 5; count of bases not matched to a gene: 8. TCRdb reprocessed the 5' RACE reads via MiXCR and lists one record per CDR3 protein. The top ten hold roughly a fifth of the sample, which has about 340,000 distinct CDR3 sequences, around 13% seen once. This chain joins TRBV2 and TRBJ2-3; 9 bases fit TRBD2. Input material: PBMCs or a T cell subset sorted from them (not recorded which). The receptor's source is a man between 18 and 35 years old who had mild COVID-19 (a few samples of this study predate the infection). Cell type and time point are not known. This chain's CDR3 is CASGRTSVVDTQYF. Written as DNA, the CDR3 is TGTGCCAGCGGGAGGACTAGCGTTGTAGATACGCAGTATTTT.